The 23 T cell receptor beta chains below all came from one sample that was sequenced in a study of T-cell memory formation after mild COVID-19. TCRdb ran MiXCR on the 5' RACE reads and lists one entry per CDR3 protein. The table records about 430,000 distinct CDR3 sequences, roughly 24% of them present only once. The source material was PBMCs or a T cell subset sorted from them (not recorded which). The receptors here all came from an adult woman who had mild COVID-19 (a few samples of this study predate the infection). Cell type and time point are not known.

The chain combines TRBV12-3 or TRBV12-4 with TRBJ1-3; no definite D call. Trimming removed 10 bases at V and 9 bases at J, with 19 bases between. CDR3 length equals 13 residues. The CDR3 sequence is CAIARDSRRTIYF. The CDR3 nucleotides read TGTGCCATCGCGCGGGATTCGAGGCGCACCATATATTTT.

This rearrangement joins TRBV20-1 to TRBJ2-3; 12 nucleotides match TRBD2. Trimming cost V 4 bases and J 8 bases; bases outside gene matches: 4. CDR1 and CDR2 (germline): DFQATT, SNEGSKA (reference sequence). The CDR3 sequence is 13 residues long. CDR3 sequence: CSANLAGGRTQYF. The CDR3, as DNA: TGCAGTGCTAACCTAGCGGGGGGGCGTACGCAGTATTTT.

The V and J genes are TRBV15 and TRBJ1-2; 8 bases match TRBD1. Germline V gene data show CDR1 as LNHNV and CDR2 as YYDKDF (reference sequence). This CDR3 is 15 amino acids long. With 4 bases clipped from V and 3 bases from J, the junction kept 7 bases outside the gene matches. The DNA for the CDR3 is TGTGCCACCAGCAAGTCCCAGGGGGCGGACTATGGCTACACCTTC. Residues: CATSKSQGADYGYTF.

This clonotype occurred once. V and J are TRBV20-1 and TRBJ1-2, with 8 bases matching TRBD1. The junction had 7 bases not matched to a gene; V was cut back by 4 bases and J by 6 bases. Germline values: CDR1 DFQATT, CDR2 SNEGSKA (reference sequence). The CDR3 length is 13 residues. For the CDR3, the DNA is TGCAGTGCTATCCGACAGGGGTTGGATGGCTACACCTTC. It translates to CSAIRQGLDGYTF.

The CDR3 sequence: CASSKDRGRNYGYTF. The DNA for the CDR3 is TGTGCCAGCAGCAAGGACAGGGGGCGGAACTATGGCTACACCTTC. The rearrangement joins TRBV7-9 to TRBJ1-2; the match to TRBD1 covers 11 bases. Unmatched junction bases numbered 4, after V lost 5 bases and J lost 2 bases. This CDR3 region has 15 residues. Germline CDR1 and CDR2: SEHNR and FQNEAQ (reference sequence).

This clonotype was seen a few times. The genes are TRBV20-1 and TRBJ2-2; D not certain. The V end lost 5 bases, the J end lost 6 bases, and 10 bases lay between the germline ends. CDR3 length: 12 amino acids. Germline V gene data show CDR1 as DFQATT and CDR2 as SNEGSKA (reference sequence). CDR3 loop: CSARSLAGELFF. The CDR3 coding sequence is TGCAGTGCTCGTAGTCTGGCCGGGGAGCTGTTTTTT.

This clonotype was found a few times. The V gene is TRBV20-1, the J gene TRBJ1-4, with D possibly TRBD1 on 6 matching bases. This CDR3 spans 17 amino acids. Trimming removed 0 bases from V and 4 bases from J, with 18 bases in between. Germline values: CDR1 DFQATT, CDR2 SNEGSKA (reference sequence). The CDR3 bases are TGCAGTGCTAGAGATTCTACCAGGGTAGGGGGTAATGAAAAACTGTTTTTT. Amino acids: CSARDSTRVGGNEKLFF.

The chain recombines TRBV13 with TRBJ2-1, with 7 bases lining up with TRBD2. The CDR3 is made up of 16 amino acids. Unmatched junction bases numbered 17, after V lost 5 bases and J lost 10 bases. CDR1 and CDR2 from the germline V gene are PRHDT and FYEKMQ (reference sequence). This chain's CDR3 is CASSPPREDNEEEQFF. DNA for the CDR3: TGTGCCAGCAGCCCCCCACGGGAGGACAACGAGGAAGAGCAGTTCTTC.

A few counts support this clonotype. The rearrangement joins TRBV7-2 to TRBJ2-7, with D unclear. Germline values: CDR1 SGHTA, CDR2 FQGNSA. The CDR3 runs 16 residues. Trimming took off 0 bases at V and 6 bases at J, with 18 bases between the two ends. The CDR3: CASSLALWQDRVEQYF. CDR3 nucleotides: TGTGCCAGCAGCTTAGCGCTCTGGCAGGATCGGGTCGAGCAGTACTTC.

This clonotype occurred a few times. The CDR3 sequence is CASSVRADTNTEAFF. CDR3 DNA sequence: TGTGCCAGCAGCGTAAGGGCAGATACGAACACTGAAGCTTTCTTT. The V and J genes are TRBV9 and TRBJ1-1; no firm D call. V dropped 1 base and J dropped 1 base, with 11 bases sitting between them. The CDR3 is 15 amino acids. Germline CDR1 SGDLS, CDR2 YYNGEE.

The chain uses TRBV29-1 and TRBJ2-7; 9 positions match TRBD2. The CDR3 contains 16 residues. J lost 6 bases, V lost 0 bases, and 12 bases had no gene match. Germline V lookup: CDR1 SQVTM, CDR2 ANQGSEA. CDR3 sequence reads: CSVEDLSSGGGVEQYF. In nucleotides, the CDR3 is TGCAGCGTTGAAGATTTGAGTTCCGGCGGGGGGGTCGAGCAGTACTTC.

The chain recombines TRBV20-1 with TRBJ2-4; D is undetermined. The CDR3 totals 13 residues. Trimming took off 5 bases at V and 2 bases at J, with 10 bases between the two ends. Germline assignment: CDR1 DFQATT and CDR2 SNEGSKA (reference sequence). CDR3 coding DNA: TGCAGTGCTTTGGCGGATACCAAAAACATTCAGTACTTC. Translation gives CSALADTKNIQYF.

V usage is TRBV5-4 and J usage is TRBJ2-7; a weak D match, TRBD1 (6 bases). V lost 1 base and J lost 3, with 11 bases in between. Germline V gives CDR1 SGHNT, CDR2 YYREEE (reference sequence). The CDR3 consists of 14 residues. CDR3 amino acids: CASSLRGNHYEQYF. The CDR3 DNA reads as TGTGCCAGCAGCTTGAGGGGGAACCACTACGAGCAGTACTTC.

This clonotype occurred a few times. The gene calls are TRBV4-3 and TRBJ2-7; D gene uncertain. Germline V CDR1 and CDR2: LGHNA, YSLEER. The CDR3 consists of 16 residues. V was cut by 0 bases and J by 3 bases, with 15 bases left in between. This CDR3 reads CASSQDETYPGYEQYF. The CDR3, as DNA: TGCGCCAGCAGCCAAGATGAGACCTATCCCGGCTACGAGCAGTACTTC.

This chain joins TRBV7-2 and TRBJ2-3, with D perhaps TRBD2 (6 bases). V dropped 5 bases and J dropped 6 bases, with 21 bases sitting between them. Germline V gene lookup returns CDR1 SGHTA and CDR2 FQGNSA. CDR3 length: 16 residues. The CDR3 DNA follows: TGTGCCAGCAGCCGAATGTACCGGGACTCGCGGGATACGCAGTATTTT. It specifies CASSRMYRDSRDTQYF.

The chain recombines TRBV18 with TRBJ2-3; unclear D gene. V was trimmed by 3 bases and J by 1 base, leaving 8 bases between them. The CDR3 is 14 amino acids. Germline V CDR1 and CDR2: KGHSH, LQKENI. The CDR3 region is CASSPIPGTDTQYF. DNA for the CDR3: TGTGCCAGCTCACCGATTCCTGGCACAGATACGCAGTATTTT.

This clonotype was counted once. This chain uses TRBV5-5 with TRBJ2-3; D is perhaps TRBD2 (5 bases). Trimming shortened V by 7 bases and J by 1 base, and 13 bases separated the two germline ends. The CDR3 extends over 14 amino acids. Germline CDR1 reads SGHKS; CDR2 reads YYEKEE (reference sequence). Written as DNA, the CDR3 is TGTGCCAGCGAAGGAGGTTGGGGCACAGATACGCAGTATTTT. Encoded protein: CASEGGWGTDTQYF. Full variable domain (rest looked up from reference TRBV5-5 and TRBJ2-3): DAGVTQSPTHLIKTRGQQVTLRCSPISGHKSVSWYQQVLGQGPQFIFQYYEKEERGRGNFPDRFSARQFPNYSSELNVNALLLGDSALYLCASEGGWGTDTQYFGPGTRLTVL.

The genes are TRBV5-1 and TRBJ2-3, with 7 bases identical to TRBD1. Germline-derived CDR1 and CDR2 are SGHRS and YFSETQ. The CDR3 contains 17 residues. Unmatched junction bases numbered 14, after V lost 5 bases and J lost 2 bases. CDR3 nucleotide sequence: TGCGCCAGCAGACCTGCCCCAAACAGGGGAGACACAGATACGCAGTATTTT. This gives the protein CASRPAPNRGDTDTQYF.

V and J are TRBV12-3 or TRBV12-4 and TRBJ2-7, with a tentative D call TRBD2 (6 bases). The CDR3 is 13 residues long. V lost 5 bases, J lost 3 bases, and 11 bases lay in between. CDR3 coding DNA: TGTGCCAGCAGTCCTGAAGCGGGCTACGAGCAGTACTTC. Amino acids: CASSPEAGYEQYF.

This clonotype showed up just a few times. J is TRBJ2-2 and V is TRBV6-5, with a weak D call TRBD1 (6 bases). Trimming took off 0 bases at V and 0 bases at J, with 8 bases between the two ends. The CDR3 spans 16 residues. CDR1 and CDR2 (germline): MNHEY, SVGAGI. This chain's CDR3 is CASSYSDSANTGELFF. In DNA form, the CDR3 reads TGTGCCAGCAGTTACTCGGACAGCGCGAACACCGGGGAGCTGTTTTTT.

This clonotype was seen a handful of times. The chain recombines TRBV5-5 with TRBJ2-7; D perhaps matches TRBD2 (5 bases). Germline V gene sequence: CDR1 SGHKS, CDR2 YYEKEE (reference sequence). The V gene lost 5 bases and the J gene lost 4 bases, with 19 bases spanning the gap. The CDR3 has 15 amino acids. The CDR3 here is CASRERGLAWYEQYF. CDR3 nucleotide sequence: TGTGCCAGCAGGGAGCGCGGGCTAGCTTGGTACGAGCAGTACTTC.

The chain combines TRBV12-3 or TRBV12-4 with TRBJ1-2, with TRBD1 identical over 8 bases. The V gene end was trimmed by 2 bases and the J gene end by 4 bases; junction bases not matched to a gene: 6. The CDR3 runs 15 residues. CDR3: CASSLWQGAGYGYTF. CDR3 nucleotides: TGTGCCAGCAGTTTATGGCAGGGGGCCGGCTATGGCTACACCTTC.

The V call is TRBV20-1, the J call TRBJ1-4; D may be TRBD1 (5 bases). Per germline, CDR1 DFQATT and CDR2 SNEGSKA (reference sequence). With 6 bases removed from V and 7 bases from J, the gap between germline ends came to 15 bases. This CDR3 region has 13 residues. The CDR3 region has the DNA TGCAGTGCCGGGGGAGTTGGCTTTGAAAAACTGTTTTTT. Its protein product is CSAGGVGFEKLFF.